This T cell receptor (beta chain) was identified in a study of monozygotic twins with cystic fibrosis. Study-wide results and caveats: J usage was most co-twin-similar in 8 of 16 pairs, V in 13. Clonality was generally low (median roughly 0.0095), higher in the most severe patients.

CDR3 length equals 11 residues. V gave up 7 bases and J gave up 8 bases, with 9 bases separating them. Germline loops: CDR1 SNHLY, CDR2 FYNNEI. TCRdb keeps only in-frame clones here, not all; method: immunoSEQ multiplex PCR. The sample gives about 23,000 clones, approximately 97% of which show up once; 0.15% is in the top ten. Comments on this clone: The antigen is undetermined.

This chain links TRBV2 with TRBJ2-1; TRBD2 is a possible D gene (6 bases). The clonotype originates from a girl between 10 and 17 years old with cystic fibrosis. The sequenced sample consisted of blood. The CDR3 sequence: CASKSGHEQFF. DNA of the CDR3: TGTGCCAGCAAAAGCGGGCATGAGCAGTTCTTC. The complete variable domain, with remaining parts taken from reference TRBV2 and TRBJ2-1, reads EPEVTQTPSHQVTQMGQEVILRCVPISNHLYFYWYRQILGQKVEFLVSFYNNEISEKSEIFDDQFSVERPDGSNFTLKIRSTKLEDSAMYFCASKSGHEQFFGPGTRLTVL.